Listed below are T cell receptor beta chains from one sample, sequenced in a study of cytomegalovirus exposure and HLA in healthy donors. TCRdb's table, derived via immunoSEQ multiplex PCR, lists solely in-frame clones and lacks some. The table shows roughly 130,000 clones, with 74% occurring only once. Sequences were obtained from PBMCs. The receptors were gathered from a man between 18 and 35 years old in good health and CMV-seropositive. CDR3s include the opening cysteine and the closing phenylalanine or tryptophan. Each record gives: D gene, V gene, J gene, clone size, CDR3 DNA, CDR3 protein. The D gene is left open where the match is weak. Size is omitted from some rows. Given values are once, few, many or a class for expanded clones.

>NA|TRBV6-4|TRBJ1-1|NA
TGTGCCAGCAGTGATGTGGGGGGAAACACTGAAGCTTTCTTT
CASSDVGGNTEAFF
>NA|TRBV7-9|TRBJ1-2|NA
TGTGCCAGCAGCTCGTTTGACTATGGCTACACCTTC
CASSSFDYGYTF
>NA|TRBV6-1|TRBJ1-2|NA
TGTGCCAGCAGTGAAGACAGGTACCATGGCTACACCTTC
CASSEDRYHGYTF
>TRBD1|TRBV4-3|TRBJ2-7|NA
TGCGCCAGCAGCCGCTCGGGACAGGGCTACGAGCAGTACTTC
CASSRSGQGYEQYF
>NA|TRBV5-1|TRBJ2-7|NA
TGCGCCAGCAGCTTGGCCGGGTTTAGCGAGCAGTACTTC
CASSLAGFSEQYF
>TRBD1|TRBV5-6|TRBJ1-6|NA
TGTGCCAGCACCCCCGGGACAGGGTTCTCACCCCTCCACTTT
CASTPGTGFSPLHF
>TRBD1|TRBV29-1|TRBJ1-4|NA
TGCAGCGCTGCGACAGGGAATGAAAAACTGTTTTTT
CSAATGNEKLFF
>NA|TRBV5-1|TRBJ2-2|NA
TGCGCCAGCACCGGCGGGGCGGCCGGGGAGCTGTTTTTT
CASTGGAAGELFF
>TRBD1|TRBV5-1|TRBJ1-2|NA
TGCGCCAGCAGCCTTACAGGGGACGCGGGGGGCTACACCTTC
CASSLTGDAGGYTF
>NA|TRBV28|TRBJ2-5|NA
TGTGCCAGCAGTTTAAGGCAGGTCCTCCAAGAGACCCAGTACTTC
CASSLRQVLQETQYF
>TRBD2|TRBV5-4|TRBJ2-5|few
TGTGCCAGCAGCTTGCACGCCAAGCGGGGGGAAGAGACCCAGTACTTC
CASSLHAKRGEETQYF
>TRBD2|TRBV4-1|TRBJ2-3|NA
TGCGCCAGCAGCCAAGTGTCTAGCGGGAGTCCCGATACGCAGTATTTT
CASSQVSSGSPDTQYF
>TRBD2|TRBV13|TRBJ2-5|NA
TGTGCCAGCAGCTTACTCGGGGGGCAAGAGACCCAGTACTTC
CASSLLGGQETQYF
>TRBD1|TRBV5-4|TRBJ2-5|NA
TGTGCCAGCAGCCGACCCGGGACAGGAGAGACCCAGTACTTC
CASSRPGTGETQYF